The 8 T cell receptor beta chains listed next were all sequenced from one sample in a study of cytomegalovirus exposure and HLA in healthy donors. Only in-frame clones appear in the TCRdb table, and some are missing; sequencing was by immunoSEQ multiplex PCR. The data contain 120,000 or so clones, 90% to 96% of them singletons. The sequencing sample was made of PBMCs. The receptor set was obtained from a man younger than 35 in good health and CMV-seronegative.

V and J are TRBV6-6 and TRBJ2-1; a weak D match, TRBD2 (6 bases). CDR3 size: 13 residues. Trimming left V 4 bases short and J 7 bases short, with 11 bases between. Germline values: CDR1 MNHNY, CDR2 SVGAGI (reference sequence). CDR3 loop: CASSLLAYNEQFF. The CDR3 DNA is TGTGCCAGCAGTTTACTAGCTTATAATGAGCAGTTCTTC.

The chain joins TRBV7-2 to TRBJ2-3, with 10 bases lining up with TRBD2. The trim removed 5 bases at V and 6 bases at J, leaving 2 bases unmatched. This CDR3 has 13 amino acids. Germline CDR1 SGHTA, CDR2 FQGNSA. CDR3: CASSRAGGDTQYF. CDR3 bases: TGTGCCAGCAGCCGAGCGGGAGGGGATACGCAGTATTTT.

V and J are TRBV28 and TRBJ1-1; possibly TRBD1 for D (5 bases). V was trimmed by 1 base and J by 1 base, leaving 7 bases between them. This CDR3 is 14 amino acids long. Germline V gene data show CDR1 as MDHEN and CDR2 as SYDVKM. The CDR3 DNA sequence: TGTGCCAGCAGTTTATCGACAGAGAACACTGAAGCTTTCTTT. Translating gives CASSLSTENTEAFF.

The chain joins TRBV21-1 to TRBJ2-1; the listed D gene, TRBD1, was not tested against the DNA. TRBV21-1 is termed a pseudogene. This CDR3 contains 14 residues. Here the CDR3 reads CASSKYRGYNEQFF. In DNA form, the CDR3 reads TGTGCCAGCAGCAAATACAGGGGATACAATGAGCAGTTCTTC.

This chain connects TRBV13 to TRBJ2-5; TRBD2 aligns across 7 bases. The length of the CDR3 is 14 residues. Germline assignment: CDR1 PRHDT and CDR2 FYEKMQ (reference sequence). V lost 5 bases, J lost 7 bases, and 10 bases stayed unmatched. The CDR3 sequence: CASSATGRLGTQYF. Here the CDR3 DNA reads TGTGCCAGCAGCGCTACCGGGAGGTTGGGGACCCAGTACTTC. Based on the CDR3 plus reference TRBV13 and TRBJ2-5, the full variable domain is AAGVIQSPRHLIKEKRETATLKCYPIPRHDTVYWYQQGPGQDPQFLISFYEKMQSDKGSIPDRFSAQQFSDYHSELNMSSLELGDSALYFCASSATGRLGTQYFGPGTRLLVL.

V usage is TRBV2 and J usage is TRBJ1-3; D gene unclear. CDR3 length equals 14 residues. Per the germline V gene, CDR1 is SNHLY and CDR2 is FYNNEI. V lost 6 bases, J lost 0 bases, and 9 bases lay in between. The CDR3 sequence is CASRESTSGNTIYF. The CDR3 bases are TGTGCCAGCAGGGAATCTACCTCTGGAAACACCATATATTTT.

This chain joins TRBV30 and TRBJ2-1; D is unclear. Germline lookup yields CDR1 GTSNPN and CDR2 SVGIG (reference sequence). The CDR3 is made up of 13 amino acids. Trimming took off 3 bases at V and 5 bases at J, with 11 bases between the two ends. The CDR3 loop is CAWRAMRNNEQFF. The DNA for the CDR3 is TGTGCCTGGAGAGCGATGAGGAACAATGAGCAGTTCTTC.

V and J are TRBV9 and TRBJ2-1; 10 positions match TRBD2. Germline V gene lookup returns CDR1 SGDLS and CDR2 YYNGEE. This CDR3 has 16 amino acids. V lost 2 bases, J lost 8 bases, and 10 bases stayed unmatched. CDR3 coding DNA: TGTGCCAGCAGCGTGGATTCTAGCGGGAGCTCCCATGAGCAGTTCTTC. This translates into CASSVDSSGSSHEQFF.